These 22 T cell receptor beta chains were sequenced from one sample in a study of T cells in Graves' hyperthyroidism and ophthalmopathy. Authors of the study amplified TCR beta CDR3 regions from RNA transcripts. HTBI primers were employed in a first-round RT-PCR of the TCR CDR3. TCRdb re-analysed the multiplex PCR reads in MiXCR, keeping a single row per CDR3 protein. This sample has roughly 520,000 distinct CDR3 sequences, with approximately 25% found just once. Sample: blood. The receptors come from a woman in her thirties with Graves' ophthalmopathy.

The CDR3 here is CSGYSTGNYGYTF. CDR3 DNA sequence: TGCAGCGGCTACTCAACAGGGAACTATGGCTACACCTTC. The chain recombines TRBV29-1 with TRBJ1-2; perhaps TRBD1 as D (6 bases). Per germline, CDR1 SQVTM and CDR2 ANQGSEA. The CDR3 spans 13 residues. Trimming removed 7 bases at V and 2 bases at J, with 14 bases between.

In this sample, this clonotype turned up a few times. This chain joins TRBV12-5 and TRBJ2-7; unclear D gene. The CDR3 extends over 12 amino acids. Germline V gives CDR1 LGHNT, CDR2 FRNRAP. V was trimmed by 1 base and J by 10 bases, leaving 11 bases between them. CDR3 amino acids: CASGLGRTDQYF. CDR3 coding DNA: TGTGCTAGTGGTTTGGGACGGACGGATCAGTACTTC.

Many counts were recorded for this clonotype. The J gene is TRBJ2-5, the V gene TRBV29-1; TRBD1 is a possible D gene (6 bases). CDR3 length: 15 amino acids. Germline V gene lookup returns CDR1 SQVTM and CDR2 ANQGSEA. V lost 0 bases and J lost 5, with 16 bases in between. The CDR3 sequence is CSVEEWQGKRETQYF. CDR3 in DNA: TGCAGCGTTGAAGAGTGGCAGGGGAAAAGGGAGACCCAGTACTTC.

There are many counts of this clonotype. The chain has TRBV6-5 and TRBJ2-5, with D perhaps matching TRBD2 (7 bases). The CDR3 extends over 17 amino acids. V lost 3 bases and J 1 base, leaving 18 bases between the germline ends. Germline V CDR1 and CDR2: MNHEY, SVGAGI. As DNA, the CDR3 is TGTGCCAGCAGTTATTATCGTGTGGGGGGGGCCCAAGAGACCCAGTACTTC. It codes for CASSYYRVGGAQETQYF.

Many counts were recorded for this clonotype. The chain joins TRBV30 to TRBJ1-5, with a weak D call TRBD1 (5 bases). Per the germline V gene, CDR1 is GTSNPN and CDR2 is SVGIG (reference sequence). V was shortened by 2 bases and J by 3 bases, with 14 bases between the two germline ends. This CDR3 region has 15 residues. DNA for the CDR3: TGTGCCTGGAGTTCACCCGGGACGAACAATCAGCCCCAGCATTTT. Amino acid sequence: CAWSSPGTNNQPQHF.

This clonotype was observed a few times. Here the CDR3 DNA reads TGTGCCAGCACCGACGCGGGCGGAGGCCCCTACGAGCAGTACTTC. Translated: CASTDAGGGPYEQYF. The V call is TRBV6-2 or TRBV6-3, the J call TRBJ2-7; D is perhaps TRBD2 (5 bases). CDR3 length: 15 amino acids. Germline CDR1 reads MNHEY; CDR2 reads SVGEGT. The V gene lost 7 bases and the J gene lost 2 bases, with 18 bases spanning the gap.

The CDR3 bases are TGTGCCAGCACGTCCCGGGACAGGGGGCGCAAGGCTTTCTTT. Encoded protein: CASTSRDRGRKAFF. The gene calls are TRBV2 and TRBJ1-1; TRBD1 aligns across 12 bases. V gave up 7 bases and J gave up 11 bases; unmatched junction bases: 11. This CDR3 has 14 residues. Germline-derived CDR1 and CDR2 are SNHLY and FYNNEI.

This clonotype showed up just a few times. V usage is TRBV6-5 and J usage is TRBJ2-2; D unclear. The V and J ends lost 0 bases and 8 bases respectively, with 4 bases between them. The CDR3 is 12 amino acids. Germline V gene lookup returns CDR1 MNHEY and CDR2 SVGAGI. This CDR3 reads CASSYSRGELFF. The CDR3 bases are TGTGCCAGCAGTTACTCGCGGGGGGAGCTGTTTTTT.

The sample holds many counts of this clonotype. The chain recombines TRBV3-1 with TRBJ2-7; 11 bases line up with TRBD2. The junction had 4 bases not matched to a gene; V was cut back by 1 base and J by 5 bases. The CDR3 sequence is 15 residues long. In germline, CDR1 is LGHDT, CDR2 YNNKEL (reference sequence). This chain's CDR3 is CASSQAGLAVNEQYF. The CDR3, as DNA: TGTGCCAGCAGCCAAGCGGGACTAGCGGTGAACGAGCAGTACTTC.

This clonotype has ten or more counts. This chain connects TRBV7-9 to TRBJ2-4, with D unresolved. Germline assignment: CDR1 SEHNR and CDR2 FQNEAQ (reference sequence). This CDR3 contains 12 residues. The V end lost 2 bases, the J end lost 5 bases, and 4 bases lay between the germline ends. Here the CDR3 reads CASSLRENIQYF. The CDR3 DNA reads TGTGCCAGCAGCTTACGGGAAAACATTCAGTACTTC.

This clonotype was counted a few times. The chain has TRBV25-1 and TRBJ2-7; D is perhaps TRBD1 or TRBD2 (5 bases each). Germline CDR1 and CDR2: MGHDK and SYGVNS. The length of the CDR3 is 11 residues. DNA of the CDR3: TGTGCAACGGGGCAACCATACGAGCAGTACTTC. As protein: CATGQPYEQYF.

DNA of the CDR3: TGTGCCAGCAGTTCCCCCCCCAAGGGAAGGTACGAGCAGTACTTC. Translated: CASSSPPKGRYEQYF. This chain connects TRBV6-5 to TRBJ2-7; no firm D call. Germline V lookup: CDR1 MNHEY, CDR2 SVGAGI. Trimming left V 4 bases short and J 4 bases short, with 17 bases between. This CDR3 region has 15 residues.

This chain uses TRBV4-3 with TRBJ1-2; D unclear. Trimming pared 2 bases from V and 4 bases from J, leaving 14 bases between. CDR3 length equals 15 residues. Germline V gene data show CDR1 as LGHNA and CDR2 as YSLEER. The CDR3 region has the DNA TGCGCCAGCAGCCAACCCGGAGACGACTCCTATGGCTACACCTTC. It translates to CASSQPGDDSYGYTF.

This clonotype was recorded at least ten times. The chain carries TRBV12-3 or TRBV12-4 and TRBJ1-1, with 8 bases lining up with TRBD1. The CDR3 spans 17 residues. The V gene end was trimmed by 5 bases and the J gene end by 0 bases; junction bases not matched to a gene: 11. CDR3: CASSTPSSGQVNTEAFF. CDR3 bases: TGTGCCAGCAGTACTCCTTCCTCGGGACAGGTGAACACTGAAGCTTTCTTT.

V gene TRBV7-2 combines with J gene TRBJ2-7, with no clear D. The CDR3 totals 13 residues. V shed 5 bases and J shed 2 bases, with 10 bases lying between them. The germline CDR1 and CDR2 sequences are SGHTA and FQGNSA. The CDR3 sequence is CASSQVSAYEQYF. CDR3 nucleotide sequence: TGTGCCAGCAGCCAAGTTAGTGCCTACGAGCAGTACTTC.

In this sample, this clonotype turned up many times. This chain connects TRBV28 to TRBJ2-4; D is perhaps TRBD1 or TRBD2 (6 bases each). The V gene lost 2 bases and the J gene lost 9 bases, with 17 bases spanning the gap. The V gene's germline CDR1 is MDHEN and CDR2 SYDVKM. The CDR3 runs to 15 residues. CDR3 bases: TGTGCCAGCAGTTTAGCGGCAGCCGGAGGGGGCATTCAGTACTTC. As protein: CASSLAAAGGGIQYF.

This chain uses TRBV20-1 with TRBJ1-2; D is perhaps TRBD1 (6 bases). This CDR3 is 16 amino acids long. CDR1 is DFQATT, CDR2 SNEGSKA, per germline (reference sequence). V gave up 2 bases and J gave up 1 base, with 17 bases separating them. The CDR3 DNA is TGCAGTGCTAGACAGGGACATCGAGTTGATAACTATGGCTACACCTTC. Residues: CSARQGHRVDNYGYTF.

The V call is TRBV6-5, the J call TRBJ1-2; 10 bases are a match to TRBD1. The V and J ends lost 2 bases and 7 bases, in that order; junction bases with no gene match: 4. CDR3 length: 14 amino acids. Germline CDR1 MNHEY, CDR2 SVGAGI. CDR3 region: CASSYGDRGSGYTF. Written as DNA, the CDR3 is TGTGCCAGCAGTTACGGGGACAGGGGAAGTGGCTACACCTTC.

The rearrangement joins TRBV20-1 to TRBJ1-1; D is uncertain. The germline V and J ends were trimmed by 3 bases and 4 bases, with 9 bases remaining between them. This CDR3 comprises 12 residues. CDR1 and CDR2 (germline): DFQATT, SNEGSKA (reference sequence). CDR3 residues: CSARLSSTEAFF. In nucleotides, the CDR3 is TGCAGTGCTAGGCTTTCGAGCACTGAAGCTTTCTTT.

Details on this clonotype: A much larger clone lies one base from this, so it may be a read error. The V and J genes are TRBV27 and TRBJ2-5; 7 positions match TRBD1. CDR3 length: 15 amino acids. Germline V gene lookup returns CDR1 MNHEY and CDR2 SMNVEV (reference sequence). CDR3 in amino acids: CAGSLRTGFQETQYF. CDR3 in DNA: TGTGCCGGCAGTCTCCGGACAGGCTTTCAAGAGACCCAGTACTTC.

This clonotype was recorded at least ten times. The gene calls are TRBV20-1 and TRBJ2-2; D is undetermined. The CDR3 loop spans 14 amino acids. V gave up 4 bases and J gave up 1 base, with 10 bases separating them. Looked up from germline, CDR1 is DFQATT and CDR2 is SNEGSKA (reference sequence). CDR3 nucleotides: TGCAGTGCTAAGACCACAGAGAACACCGGGGAGCTGTTTTTT. The encoded protein is CSAKTTENTGELFF.

This clonotype was found many times. V is TRBV19 and J is TRBJ2-7, with a possible D match to TRBD2 (6 bases). Trimming cost V 8 bases and J 0 bases, with 11 bases left between them. The germline V gene has CDR1 LNHDA and CDR2 SQIVND (reference sequence). This CDR3 region has 13 residues. The CDR3: CASGDGSSYEQYF. CDR3 coding DNA: TGTGCCAGTGGTGACGGGAGCTCCTACGAGCAGTACTTC.